These T cell receptor beta chains were read from a single sample in a study of CD8+CD57+ T cells in acquired aplastic anemia. One entry per CDR3 protein, called by TCRdb with MiXCR from the reads. The repertoire includes 200,000 to 300,000 distinct CDR3 sequences, 82% of them detected once, and 40% to 55% sits in the top ten. Sequencing input: sorted CD4+, CD8+, or CD8+CD57+ T cells (not recorded which) from PBMCs. Receptors originate from a human donor with aplastic anemia. The CDR3 runs from the conserved cysteine through the conserved F or W. Each record gives: clone size, D gene, J gene, V gene, CDR3 protein, CDR3 DNA. A D gene is named only where the DNA matches it firmly. Size is omitted from some rows. Given values are once, few, many or a class for expanded clones.

.,.,TRBJ2-3,TRBV7-8,CASSFTGCPDTQYF,TGTGCCAGCAGCTTCACGGGATGTCCCGATACACAGTATTTT
.,.,TRBJ1-2,TRBV7-8,CASSLGGGSDTHYTF,TGTGCCAGCAGCTTAGGTGGAGGGTCCGATACGCACTACACCTTC
.,.,TRBJ1-4,TRBV5-4,CASSYTGAGYEKLFF,TGTGCCAGCAGCTATACTGGCGCAGGGTATGAAAAACTGTTTTTT
.,.,TRBJ1-5,TRBV7-8,CASSIAGGYDTQQHF,TGTGCCAGCAGCATAGCGGGGGGGTACGATACGCAGCAGCATTTT
.,.,TRBJ1-2,TRBV14,CASSQAGRSYEQF,TGTGCCAGCAGCCAAGCCGGACGGAGCTACGAGCAGTTC
once,.,TRBJ2-5,TRBV5-1,CASSAVAPTQYF,TGCGCCAGCAGCGCAGTAGCACCGACCCAGTACTTC
.,.,TRBJ1-6,TRBV2,CASTGPARTSPLHF,TGTGCCAGCACCGGACCCGCCAGGACGTCACCCCTCCACTTT
.,.,TRBJ2-7,TRBV4-1,CASSDRLSSYEQYF,TGCGCCAGCAGCGACAGACTGAGCTCCTACGAGCAGTACTTC
.,.,TRBJ2-7,TRBV20-1,CSARDHSEQYEQYF,TGCAGTGCTAGAGATCACTCCGAGCAGTACGAGCAGTACTTC
.,TRBD1,TRBJ2-5,TRBV5-1,CASSLGPYTGGAFGSSETQYF,TGCGCCAGCAGCTTGGGTCCGTATACAGGGGGCGCGTTTGGCTCATCAGAGACCCAGTACTTC
.,TRBD2,TRBJ2-1,TRBV7-9,CASSFQAGATCDEQFF,TGTGCCAGCAGCTTCCAAGCGGGAGCGACCTGCGATGAGCAGTTCTTC
.,.,TRBJ2-7,TRBV7-2,CASSLSSAGSYEQYF,TGTGCCAGCAGCTTATCTAGCGCCGGGTCCTACGAGCAGTACTTC
.,.,TRBJ2-7,TRBV7-3,CATSVRKLAYEQYF,TGTGCCACCAGCGTACGGAAGCTAGCCTACGAGCAGTACTTC
.,.,TRBJ2-1,TRBV7-8,CASSLAGGAYKQQFF,TGTGCCAGTAGTTTAGCTGGCGGAGCCTACAAGCAGCAGTTCTTC
.,.,TRBJ2-7,TRBV7-2,CASSHVGLDSYEQYF,TGTGCCAGCAGCCACGTTGGACTCGACTCCTACGAGCAGTACTTC
.,.,TRBJ1-1,TRBV9,CASGQAALPANTEAFF,TGCGCCAGCGGCCAAGCTGCCCTCCCGGCCAACACTGAAGCTTTCTTT
.,.,TRBJ2-3,TRBV7-2,CASSLGHRSYNEQF,TGTGCCAGCAGCTTAGGCCACCGCTCCTACAATGAGCAGTTT
.,TRBD1,TRBJ2-7,TRBV9,CASGVGGTETQF,TGTGCCAGCGGGGTAGGGGGCACAGAGACGCAGTTC
.,.,TRBJ1-1,TRBV9,CASSLGEGPYSEPFF,TGTGCCAGCAGCTTAGGCGAGGGGCCGTACTCTGAGCCTTTCTTT
.,.,TRBJ2-1,TRBV20-1,CSARDRDKGGTYNEQFF,TGCAGTGCTAGAGACAGAGACAAGGGAGGAACCTACAATGAGCAGTTCTTC
.,.,TRBJ1-1,TRBV2,CASSGSCGEKTEAFF,TGTGCCAGCAGTGGGTCGTGTGGGGAGAAGACTGAAGCTTTCTTT
.,TRBD2,TRBJ2-5,TRBV7-8,CASSLPGGPDTQNQYF,TGTGCCAGCAGCTTACCGGGAGGGCCCGATACGCAGAATCAGTACTTC
.,TRBD1,TRBJ2-1,TRBV2,CASAEGGANDEQFF,TGTGCCAGCGCCGAAGGGGGCGCGAACGATGAGCAGTTCTTC
once,.,TRBJ2-2,TRBV11-1,CASSSVPGQLFF,TGTGCCAGCAGCTCCGTCCCAGGGCAGCTGTTTTTT
.,.,TRBJ1-6,TRBV19,CASSIGRGGYNAPLYF,TGTGCCAGTAGTATAGGGAGGGGAGGCTATAATGCGCCCCTCTACTTT
.,.,TRBJ1-2,TRBV7-2,CASSFSRHGGYTF,TGTGCCAGCAGCTTTTCCAGGCACGGAGGCTACACCTTC
few,.,TRBJ2-7,TRBV7-2,CASSLAVNYEQYF,TGTGCCAGCAGCTTAGCCGTCAACTACGAGCAGTACTTC
.,.,TRBJ2-7,TRBV7-2,CASSCVQGKYEQYF,TGTGCCAGCAGTTGCGTACAGGGTAAATACGAGCAGTACTTC
.,.,TRBJ2-3,TRBV7-8,CVSSLGQFHPSTDTQYF,TGTGTCAGCAGCTTAGGACAGTTTCACCCTAGCACAGATACGCAGTATTTT
.,TRBD1,TRBJ2-7,TRBV7-9,CASSSDRAGRRPYEQYF,TGTGCCAGCAGCTCGGACAGGGCTGGCCGTAGACCCTACGAGCAGTACTTC
.,.,TRBJ2-3,TRBV7-3,CASSLAGGRQDESF,TGTGCCAGCAGCTTAGCAGGAGGTCGGCAAGATGAGTCTTTT
medium-sized,.,TRBJ1-3,TRBV7-9,CASSGGSGNTIYF,TGTGCCAGTAGTGGGGGCTCTGGAAACACCATATATTTT
.,.,TRBJ2-2,TRBV7-2,CASSLAGGPDTRELFF,TGTGCCAGCAGCTTAGCGGGAGGTCCCGATACGCGGGAGCTGTTTTTT
.,.,TRBJ2-7,TRBV10-3,CAIRKQGPSSYEQYF,TGTGCCATCAGGAAACAGGGCCCCAGCTCCTACGAGCAGTACTTC
few,.,TRBJ1-6,TRBV19,CASSDQGVLSTSPLHF,TGTGCCAGTAGTGATCAGGGAGTGCTGTCCACTTCACCCCTCCACTTT
.,TRBD1,TRBJ1-2,TRBV5-6,CASSLERGRDYGYTF,TGTGCCAGCAGCTTGGAGAGGGGGCGGGACTATGGCTACACCTTC
.,.,TRBJ2-2,TRBV12-3/TRBV12-4,CASSFLAGELFF,TGTGCCAGCAGTTTCCTCGCCGGGGAGCTGTTTTTT
.,.,TRBJ1-1,TRBV20-1,CSASGTSGRNTEAFF,TGCAGTGCTTCCGGGACTAGCGGGAGAAACACTGAAGCTTTCTTT
.,TRBD1,TRBJ2-5,TRBV19,CASSARTGGETQYF,TGTGCCAGTAGTGCCCGGACAGGGGGAGAGACCCAGTACTTC
.,.,TRBJ1-2,TRBV5-1,CASSLQGARDYGYTF,TGCGCCAGCAGCTTGCAAGGGGCGCGGGACTATGGCTACACCTTC
.,.,TRBJ2-5,TRBV11-3,CASSIDLSEETQYF,TGTGCCAGCAGCATAGATCTGAGCGAAGAGACCCAGTACTTC
.,.,TRBJ1-2,TRBV15,CASSLERAGLEYCYTF,TGTGCCAGCAGCTTGGAGAGGGCCGGGCTCGAGTACTGCTACACCTTC